The sequence of this T cell receptor (beta chain) was determined in a study of blood T cell repertoires in COVID-19. The overall study: Acute and convalescent COVID-19 specimens originated in the United States, Italy and Spain. In each case, the material was cDNA or gDNA derived from T cells, B-cell-depleted T cells, or PBMCs.

There are 17 residues in the CDR3. The V gene lost 0 bases and the J gene lost 0 bases, with 11 bases spanning the gap. Looked up from germline, CDR1 is SEHNR and CDR2 is FQNEAQ (reference sequence). In the authors' methods: Amplification of reference gene primers provided the estimated nucleated cell counts. Assay used: immunoSEQ multiplex PCR; TCRdb lists only in-frame clones, some missing. The V and J calls and the clone size are those of that table, but D and trimming were determined from the DNA. The data contain 45,000 to 65,000 clones, around nine tenths of them singletons. Input material: peripheral blood. This chain connects TRBV7-9 to TRBJ2-2; maybe TRBD2 (6 bases). This receptor was taken from a human donor in a cohort sampled during active COVID-19. CDR3 sequence reads: CASSLAPGTPNTGELFF. The CDR3 DNA reads as TGTGCCAGCAGCTTAGCGCCCGGGACTCCGAACACCGGGGAGCTGTTTTTT.